The 23 T cell receptor beta chains below come from one sample, sequenced in a study of pediatric ulcerative colitis. The protocol was immunoSEQ multiplex PCR, while the TCRdb copy is restricted to in-frame clones and leaves out a portion. The data show 59,000 or so clones, over 70% seen once. The sample was blood. The source is a boy younger than 18 with moderate ulcerative colitis.

The chain carries TRBV29-1 and TRBJ1-1, with 10 bases identical to TRBD1. This CDR3 region has 13 residues. In germline, CDR1 is SQVTM, CDR2 ANQGSEA. The V and J ends lost 5 bases and 3 bases, in that order; junction bases with no gene match: 3. The CDR3, as DNA: TGCAGCGTTCGGGGACAGGGGTACACTGAAGCTTTCTTT. Amino acids: CSVRGQGYTEAFF. The whole variable domain, remainder taken from reference TRBV29-1 and TRBJ1-1, is SAVISQKPSRDICQRGTSLTIQCQVDSQVTMMFWYRQQPGQSLTLIATANQGSEATYESGFVIDKFPISRPNLTFSTLTVSNMSPEDSSIYLCSVRGQGYTEAFFGQGTRLTVV.

The chain recombines TRBV5-6 with TRBJ2-2; 11 bases map to TRBD2. Germline V gene lookup returns CDR1 SGHDT and CDR2 YYEEEE. CDR3 length equals 19 residues. V was pared by 4 bases and J by 7 bases, with 18 bases of the junction left unmatched. CDR3 region: CASSMLYRGTSGSGGELFF. The CDR3 bases are TGTGCCAGCAGCATGCTATACAGGGGCACTAGCGGGAGTGGCGGGGAGCTGTTTTTT.

The chain employs TRBV6-5 and TRBJ2-3, with 8 positions matching TRBD2. The V gene end was trimmed by 6 bases and the J gene end by 0 bases; junction bases not matched to a gene: 5. The CDR3 consists of 15 residues. CDR1 and CDR2 from the germline V gene are MNHEY and SVGAGI. The CDR3 region has the DNA TGTGCCAGCAGGATACTAGCGGTTAGCACAGATACGCAGTATTTT. It yields the protein CASRILAVSTDTQYF.

This clone has a handful of counts. The V call is TRBV4-2, the J call TRBJ1-5; D remains unclear. This CDR3 is built from 14 residues. V was pared by 4 bases and J by 3 bases, with 10 bases between. Germline V gene sequence: CDR1 LGHNA, CDR2 YNFKEQ. The CDR3 protein is CASSPGRDNQPQHF. CDR3 DNA sequence: TGTGCCAGCAGCCCAGGACGGGACAATCAGCCCCAGCATTTT.

This chain links TRBV7-3 with TRBJ2-3, with 8 bases identical to TRBD2. The CDR3 is 15 amino acids. V shed 7 bases, J shed 0 bases, and the junction held 6 bases outside the gene matches. Per the germline V gene, CDR1 is SGHTA and CDR2 is FQGTGA. The CDR3, as DNA: TGTGCCAGCAAAGAAGCGGGAGCTAGCACAGATACGCAGTATTTT. Amino acid sequence: CASKEAGASTDTQYF. Complete variable domain (other parts from reference TRBV7-3 and TRBJ2-3): GAGVSQTPSNKVTEKGKYVELRCDPISGHTALYWYRQSLGQGPEFLIYFQGTGAADDSGLPNDRFFAVRPEGSVSTLKIQRTERGDSAVYLCASKEAGASTDTQYFGPGTRLTVL.

In this sample, this clone turned up once. The chain employs TRBV5-4 and TRBJ2-2; maybe TRBD1 (6 bases). CDR3 size: 14 residues. Per the germline V gene, CDR1 is SGHNT and CDR2 is YYREEE (reference sequence). The V gene lost 4 bases and the J gene lost 1 base, with 8 bases spanning the gap. The CDR3 sequence: CASSMDRNTGELFF. The DNA of the CDR3 is TGTGCCAGCAGCATGGACAGGAACACCGGGGAGCTGTTTTTT.

The chain couples TRBV9 to TRBJ2-1; D might be TRBD2 (6 bases). This CDR3 has 16 amino acids. Germline CDR1 SGDLS, CDR2 YYNGEE. Between the trimmed V and J ends, which lost 4 bases and 9 bases, there was a span of 23 bases. For the CDR3, the DNA is TGTGCCAGCAGCCTTCGACTAGTACGTTCGCCTGGTGAGCAGTTCTTC. This codes for CASSLRLVRSPGEQFF.

The V call is TRBV7-9, the J call TRBJ1-4, with 7 bases lining up with TRBD1. Germline-derived CDR1 and CDR2 are SEHNR and FQNEAQ (reference sequence). This CDR3 region has 15 residues. Unmatched junction bases numbered 7, after V lost 1 base and J lost 8 bases. Here the CDR3 reads CASSLGGTATEKLFF. The CDR3 region has the DNA TGTGCCAGCAGCTTAGGGGGGACAGCCACCGAAAAACTGTTTTTT.

V usage is TRBV5-6 and J usage is TRBJ2-1; 9 bases agree with TRBD2. Germline-derived CDR1 and CDR2 are SGHDT and YYEEEE. V lost 4 bases, J lost 15 bases, and 11 bases stayed unmatched. The CDR3 extends over 13 amino acids. The CDR3 nucleotides read TGTGCCAGCAGCCTGGGGCTAGCGGGACCCTGGTTCTTC. Translation: CASSLGLAGPWFF.

The rearrangement joins TRBV9 to TRBJ1-3, with TRBD1 as a possible D gene (5 bases). The CDR3 contains 17 residues. V gave up 0 bases and J gave up 2 bases, with 15 bases separating them. CDR1 SGDLS and CDR2 YYNGEE come from the germline V gene. The chain's CDR3 is CASSVGPGPSAGNTIYF. DNA of the CDR3: TGTGCCAGCAGCGTAGGCCCGGGGCCCTCGGCTGGAAACACCATATATTTT.

The rearrangement uses TRBV7-9 and TRBJ2-5; D unresolved. Trimming took off 5 bases at V and 4 bases at J, with 8 bases between the two ends. CDR1 is SEHNR and CDR2 is FQNEAQ in the germline V gene (reference sequence). The length of the CDR3 is 12 residues. The CDR3 DNA follows: TGTGCCAGCAGCCCCCAACTAGAGACCCAGTACTTC. Protein sequence: CASSPQLETQYF.

V gene TRBV5-3 combines with J gene TRBJ1-6; unclear D gene. TRBV5-3 is noted as an ORF with a role that remains uncertain. The CDR3 has 15 residues. Trimming stripped 0 bases from V and 10 bases from J, with 14 bases between. CDR3 sequence: CARSLVSGKRSPLHF. CDR3 DNA sequence: TGTGCCAGAAGCTTGGTCTCCGGGAAACGCTCACCCCTCCACTTT.

V and J are TRBV5-8 and TRBJ2-7; perhaps TRBD2 as D (5 bases). Per the germline V gene, CDR1 is SGHTS and CDR2 is YDEGEE. Trimming cost V 2 bases and J 5 bases, with 8 bases left between them. The CDR3 loop spans 12 amino acids. In nucleotides, the CDR3 is TGTGCCAGCAGCTTTTCCGGGAACGAGCAGTACTTC. Translating it yields CASSFSGNEQYF.

The chain uses TRBV5-1 and TRBJ1-1; D unclear. The germline gives CDR1 SGHRS, CDR2 YFSETQ. This CDR3 has 13 residues. V lost 2 bases and J lost 1, with 6 bases in between. The CDR3 DNA follows: TGCGCCAGCAGCTTCCGGGGGAACACTGAAGCTTTCTTT. Translating gives CASSFRGNTEAFF. Variable domain in full (rest from reference TRBV5-1 and TRBJ1-1): KAGVTQTPRYLIKTRGQQVTLSCSPISGHRSVSWYQQTPGQGLQFLFEYFSETQRNKGNFPGRFSGRQFSNSRSEMNVSTLELGDSALYLCASSFRGNTEAFFGQGTRLTVV.

The V call is TRBV19, the J call TRBJ2-7; TRBD2 matches at 10 bases. V shed 5 bases, J shed 1 base, and the junction held 5 bases outside the gene matches. Germline CDR1 reads LNHDA; CDR2 reads SQIVND (reference sequence). The CDR3 loop spans 15 amino acids. The DNA for the CDR3 is TGTGCCAGTAGTCTTACTAGCGGGGTTTCCTACGAGCAGTACTTC. Protein product: CASSLTSGVSYEQYF.

This CDR3 reads CASGLPTRGRDEQFF. Written as DNA, the CDR3 is TGTGCTAGTGGTTTGCCCACCCGGGGTCGGGATGAGCAGTTCTTC. The chain uses TRBV12-5 and TRBJ2-1, with a possible D match to TRBD2 (5 bases). The CDR3 loop spans 15 amino acids. V lost 2 bases and J 8 bases, leaving 16 bases between the germline ends. CDR1 and CDR2 from the germline V gene are LGHNT and FRNRAP.

The chain is built from TRBV19 and TRBJ1-1, with 9 bases fitting TRBD1. Looked up from germline, CDR1 is LNHDA and CDR2 is SQIVND (reference sequence). The trim removed 3 bases at V and 1 base at J, leaving 3 bases unmatched. The CDR3 has 15 amino acids. The CDR3, as DNA: TGTGCCAGTAGTATTTTGGGACAGGGGAACACTGAAGCTTTCTTT. It is translated as CASSILGQGNTEAFF.

This sequence joins TRBV7-8 and TRBJ2-6, with D possibly matching TRBD2 (5 bases). The CDR3 is made up of 19 amino acids. The germline V gene encodes CDR1 SGHVS and CDR2 FQNEAQ. Trimming took 5 bases from V and 0 from J, leaving 20 bases between them. CDR3 residues: CASSDKFYGGVSGANVLTF. CDR3 sequence (DNA): TGTGCCAGCAGCGATAAATTCTACGGAGGTGTCTCTGGGGCCAACGTCCTGACTTTC.

The V and J genes are TRBV5-4 and TRBJ2-5; D is possibly TRBD2 (5 bases). The CDR3 has 15 amino acids. Germline assignment: CDR1 SGHNT and CDR2 YYREEE (reference sequence). V lost 6 bases and J 4 bases, leaving 19 bases between the germline ends. The CDR3 here is CASTRSGVGRETQYF. CDR3 DNA sequence: TGTGCCAGCACCCGAAGCGGAGTTGGAAGAGAGACCCAGTACTTC.

The chain uses TRBV4-1 and TRBJ1-4; tentatively, D is TRBD1 (5 bases). V was trimmed by 5 bases and J by 3 bases, leaving 19 bases between them. The CDR3 is 17 amino acids. Germline CDR1 MGHRA, CDR2 YSYEKL. The CDR3: CASSSRKRQSSNEKLFF. As DNA, the CDR3 is TGCGCCAGCAGCTCACGAAAAAGACAGAGCTCTAATGAAAAACTGTTTTTT.

This sequence joins TRBV6-5 and TRBJ2-1; 8 nucleotides agree with TRBD2. With 6 bases clipped from V and 10 bases from J, the junction kept 14 bases outside the gene matches. CDR1 is MNHEY, CDR2 SVGAGI, per germline. This CDR3 spans 15 amino acids. The CDR3 protein is CASRLSGANLWEQFF. As DNA, the CDR3 is TGTGCCAGCAGGCTTAGCGGGGCCAACCTATGGGAGCAGTTCTTC.

The rearrangement uses TRBV7-2 and TRBJ2-2; 7 bases map to TRBD2. The CDR3 contains 16 residues. With V trimmed by 4 bases and J by 0 bases, 5 bases remained unmatched. CDR1 is SGHTA and CDR2 is FQGNSA in the germline V gene. Written as DNA, the CDR3 is TGTGCCAGCAGCTCGAGAGCGGGGACGAACACCGGGGAGCTGTTTTTT. This encodes CASSSRAGTNTGELFF.

This chain joins TRBV27 and TRBJ2-3; D not certain. V gave up 3 bases and J gave up 5 bases, with 12 bases separating them. The CDR3 contains 14 residues. CDR1 is MNHEY and CDR2 is SMNVEV in the germline V gene (reference sequence). The CDR3 region has the DNA TGTGCCAGCAGTTTTCCCCGAGATAGAGATACGCAGTATTTT. It translates to CASSFPRDRDTQYF.